Shown below are 25 T cell receptor beta chains from a single sample sequenced in a study of blood T cell repertoires in COVID-19. Libraries were prepared by immunoSEQ multiplex PCR; TCRdb keeps only in-frame clonotypes and omits some of them. The repertoire consists of about 240,000 clones, with around 81% occurring once and the leading ten covering around 2%. The sample taken for sequencing was peripheral blood. Source of these receptors: a man aged 25 to 45 who had recovered from COVID-19.

The chain is built from TRBV29-1 and TRBJ1-2; the match to TRBD1 covers 8 bases. CDR3 length: 13 residues. Looked up from germline, CDR1 is SQVTM and CDR2 is ANQGSEA. With 6 bases clipped from V and 3 bases from J, the junction kept 6 bases outside the gene matches. The CDR3 DNA reads as TGCAGCGTCTCTCCGACAGGGGACTATGGCTACACCTTC. Translation: CSVSPTGDYGYTF. Full variable domain (rest looked up from reference TRBV29-1 and TRBJ1-2): SAVISQKPSRDICQRGTSLTIQCQVDSQVTMMFWYRQQPGQSLTLIATANQGSEATYESGFVIDKFPISRPNLTFSTLTVSNMSPEDSSIYLCSVSPTGDYGYTFGSGTRLTVV.

This chain uses TRBV7-9 with TRBJ2-7, with 8 bases fitting TRBD1. The CDR3 runs 15 residues. V gave up 1 base and J gave up 6 bases; unmatched junction bases: 8. Per the germline V gene, CDR1 is SEHNR and CDR2 is FQNEAQ (reference sequence). For the CDR3, the DNA is TGTGCCAGCAGCTTAGAAGGGCCAGGGGGCGGCGAGCAGTACTTC. Its translation is CASSLEGPGGGEQYF.

The chain employs TRBV19 and TRBJ1-4, with 10 bases aligning to TRBD1. Germline V gene data show CDR1 as LNHDA and CDR2 as SQIVND (reference sequence). With V trimmed by 6 bases and J by 8 bases, 6 bases remained unmatched. CDR3 size: 14 residues. The CDR3 sequence is CASRGTGEWEKLFF. The CDR3 nucleotides are TGTGCCAGTAGGGGGACAGGGGAATGGGAAAAACTGTTTTTT.

V gene TRBV14 combines with J gene TRBJ2-3, with D possibly being TRBD1 (5 bases). Looked up from germline, CDR1 is SGHDN and CDR2 is FVKESK. CDR3 length: 13 residues. Deletions cut 4 bases from V and 4 bases from J, with 9 bases between. CDR3 DNA sequence: TGTGCCAGCAGCCTGGGGCTGGCAGATACGCAGTATTTT. It specifies CASSLGLADTQYF.

The chain uses TRBV6-5 and TRBJ2-7, with D perhaps matching TRBD2 (5 bases). The germline V gene has CDR1 MNHEY and CDR2 SVGAGI. V was clipped by 0 bases and J by 1 base, with 13 bases between them. This CDR3 is 16 amino acids long. The CDR3 DNA follows: TGTGCCAGCAGTTACTCAGCCGGACTTGGGTCCTACGAGCAGTACTTC. Translated, it gives CASSYSAGLGSYEQYF.

The chain has TRBV5-4 and TRBJ2-1; tentatively, D is TRBD2 (5 bases). CDR1 and CDR2 (germline): SGHNT, YYREEE (reference sequence). Between the trimmed V and J ends, which lost 3 bases and 7 bases, there was a span of 11 bases. This CDR3 is built from 13 residues. The CDR3 coding sequence is TGTGCCAGCAGCTGGGAGAACCAAAATGAGCAGTTCTTC. Its translation: CASSWENQNEQFF.

The J gene is TRBJ1-1, the V gene TRBV7-2; the match to TRBD1 covers 7 bases. Germline V gene lookup returns CDR1 SGHTA and CDR2 FQGNSA. The CDR3 contains 14 residues. Losses at the gene ends were 1 base for V and 4 bases for J; bases not matched to a gene: 3. The CDR3 DNA reads as TGTGCCAGCAGCTTAGGTAGACAGGGCACTGAAGCTTTCTTT. The encoded protein is CASSLGRQGTEAFF. Together with reference TRBV7-2 and TRBJ1-1, the CDR3 gives the full variable domain: GAGVSQSPSNKVTEKGKDVELRCDPISGHTALYWYRQSLGQGLEFLIYFQGNSAPDKSGLPSDRFSAERTGGSVSTLTIQRTQQEDSAVYLCASSLGRQGTEAFFGQGTRLTVV.

This clone was recorded a few times. This rearrangement joins TRBV7-9 to TRBJ1-2; 12 nucleotides line up with TRBD1. This CDR3 comprises 15 residues. V lost 8 bases to trimming and J lost 8 bases; unmatched junction nucleotides: 12. Germline V gives CDR1 SEHNR, CDR2 FQNEAQ (reference sequence). Here the CDR3 DNA reads TGTGCCAGCTCCGCTAGGGGACAGGGGGCTTGGGGCTACACCTTC. Translating gives CASSARGQGAWGYTF. The complete variable domain, with remaining parts taken from reference TRBV7-9 and TRBJ1-2, reads DTGVSQNPRHKITKRGQNVTFRCDPISEHNRLYWYRQTLGQGPEFLTYFQNEAQLEKSRLLSDRFSAERPKGSFSTLEIQRTEQGDSAMYLCASSARGQGAWGYTFGSGTRLTVV.

The V and J genes are TRBV12-3 or TRBV12-4 and TRBJ2-3; D remains ambiguous. This CDR3 is built from 11 residues. The ends were cut back, 6 bases at V and 4 bases at J, with 5 bases in the middle. The DNA of the CDR3 is TGTGCCAGCAGCTTTGCAGATACGCAGTATTTT. Its protein is CASSFADTQYF.

The J gene is TRBJ2-5, the V gene TRBV10-3; D perhaps matches TRBD2 (6 bases). Germline V gene data show CDR1 as ENHRY and CDR2 as SYGVKD. CDR3 length: 14 residues. V lost 11 bases, J lost 2 bases, and 18 bases lay in between. The CDR3 sequence is CAASETGGQETQYF. The CDR3 DNA reads TGTGCCGCCAGTGAGACTGGGGGGCAAGAGACCCAGTACTTC.

The chain combines TRBV6-1 with TRBJ1-2; the D gene is possibly TRBD1 (5 bases). From germline, CDR1 is MNHNS and CDR2 SASEGT. V was trimmed by 3 bases and J by 5 bases, leaving 16 bases between them. The length of the CDR3 is 15 residues. The CDR3 region is CASSDQLRAEYGYTF. The CDR3 bases are TGTGCCAGCAGTGACCAACTCAGGGCAGAGTATGGCTACACCTTC.

This clone occurred once. V and J are TRBV7-2 and TRBJ2-5; tentative D call: TRBD2 (5 bases). V lost 2 bases and J lost 1, with 11 bases in between. The CDR3 spans 15 residues. The V gene's germline CDR1 is SGHTA and CDR2 FQGNSA. The CDR3 DNA sequence: TGTGCCAGCAGCTTATCTACTAGTTTCCAAGAGACCCAGTACTTC. Translating gives CASSLSTSFQETQYF.

The chain has TRBV12-3 or TRBV12-4 and TRBJ2-5; 10 bases map to TRBD1. Trimming at V came to 6 bases and at J to 4 bases, leaving 2 bases not matched to a gene. CDR3 length: 13 residues. CDR3 protein: CASRRTGGETQYF. Here the CDR3 DNA reads TGTGCCAGCAGGAGGACAGGGGGAGAGACCCAGTACTTC.

The chain has TRBV7-8 and TRBJ2-7; D not certain. V shed 1 base and J shed 2 bases, with 12 bases lying between them. Germline V lookup: CDR1 SGHVS, CDR2 FQNEAQ. This CDR3 has 15 amino acids. CDR3 coding DNA: TGTGCCAGCAGCTTAGGAGGTCGACGGCCCTACGAGCAGTACTTC. Its protein product is CASSLGGRRPYEQYF.

V and J are TRBV7-6 and TRBJ1-4; possible D gene TRBD1, 5 bases. Germline CDR1 reads SGHVS; CDR2 reads FNYEAQ. Trimming pared 4 bases from V and 8 bases from J, leaving 23 bases between. The CDR3 covers 17 residues. The CDR3: CASSSARRGMGREKLFF. The DNA for the CDR3 is TGTGCCAGCAGCTCCGCCCGGAGGGGAATGGGACGGGAAAAACTGTTTTTT.

The table lists this clone with a count of one. V usage is TRBV5-6 and J usage is TRBJ2-5; a weak D match, TRBD2 (5 bases). V was shortened by 4 bases and J by 2 bases, with 12 bases between the two germline ends. Per germline, CDR1 SGHDT and CDR2 YYEEEE. The length of the CDR3 is 14 residues. The CDR3 sequence: CASSRWTSQETQYF. The CDR3 nucleotides read TGTGCCAGCAGCCGATGGACTTCGCAAGAGACCCAGTACTTC.

The rearrangement joins TRBV7-3 to TRBJ2-1; possible D gene TRBD2, 6 bases. Per the germline V gene, CDR1 is SGHTA and CDR2 is FQGTGA. V was cut by 5 bases and J by 4 bases, with 18 bases left in between. CDR3 length equals 16 residues. CDR3 amino acids: CASSPYTSSEYNEQFF. The CDR3 bases are TGTGCCAGCAGCCCATACACTAGCTCCGAATACAATGAGCAGTTCTTC.

V gene TRBV3-1 (or the pseudogene TRBV3-2) combines with J gene TRBJ2-1; possibly TRBD1 for D (6 bases). The V end was cut by 6 bases, the J end by 4 bases, with 13 bases between. There are 14 residues in the CDR3. The germline CDR1 and CDR2 sequences are LGHDT and YNNKEL (reference sequence). In DNA, the CDR3 is TGTGCCAGCAGTCGATTCCAGGGGTACAATGAGCAGTTCTTC. Encoded protein: CASSRFQGYNEQFF.

The chain recombines TRBV2 with TRBJ2-3; unclear D gene. CDR3 length: 13 residues. The germline gives CDR1 SNHLY, CDR2 FYNNEI. The V end was cut by 6 bases, the J end by 4 bases, with 11 bases between. The CDR3 DNA reads as TGTGCCAGCAGCCGTGGAGTCGCAGATACGCAGTATTTT. Amino acids: CASSRGVADTQYF.

The chain combines TRBV6-5 with TRBJ1-5; TRBD1 matches 7 bases. Germline loops: CDR1 MNHEY, CDR2 SVGAGI. CDR3 length: 14 residues. V gave up 7 bases and J gave up 3 bases; unmatched junction bases: 6. CDR3 sequence (DNA): TGTGCCAGCACGAAAGACAGGGTCAATCAGCCCCAGCATTTT. Residues: CASTKDRVNQPQHF.

V gene TRBV5-4 combines with J gene TRBJ1-2; 9 positions agree with TRBD1. This CDR3 spans 14 amino acids. V was pared by 4 bases and J by 8 bases, with 9 bases of the junction left unmatched. Looked up from germline, CDR1 is SGHNT and CDR2 is YYREEE (reference sequence). The CDR3: CASSEQGAPQGYTF. CDR3 bases: TGTGCCAGCAGCGAACAGGGGGCGCCCCAAGGCTACACCTTC.

The V gene is TRBV7-3, the J gene TRBJ1-2; TRBD1 matches 9 bases. Germline CDR1 SGHTA, CDR2 FQGTGA. V trimming: 4 bases; J trimming: 7 bases; junction bases outside the gene matches: 10. The CDR3 totals 15 residues. The CDR3 DNA is TGTGCCAGCAGCTCCCAACCGGGACAGGGCCTTGGCTACACCTTC. Translating gives CASSSQPGQGLGYTF.

This clone was seen only once. The chain is built from TRBV7-9 and TRBJ2-1; TRBD2 matches at 11 bases. This CDR3 has 15 amino acids. Germline CDR1 is SEHNR and CDR2 is FQNEAQ (reference sequence). J was trimmed by 6 bases and V by 6 bases; bases with no gene match: 7. The CDR3 DNA sequence: TGTGCCAGCAGGAAAGGTACTAGCGGGAGCAATGAGCAGTTCTTC. Protein: CASRKGTSGSNEQFF. Using reference TRBV7-9 and TRBJ2-1 for the parts outside the CDR3, the full variable domain is DTGVSQNPRHKITKRGQNVTFRCDPISEHNRLYWYRQTLGQGPEFLTYFQNEAQLEKSRLLSDRFSAERPKGSFSTLEIQRTEQGDSAMYLCASRKGTSGSNEQFFGPGTRLTVL.

This clone has a single count. The genes are TRBV9 and TRBJ1-2; D is unresolved. Trimming took 3 bases from V and 7 from J, leaving 10 bases between them. The germline CDR1 and CDR2 sequences are SGDLS and YYNGEE. The CDR3 is 12 residues long. CDR3 in DNA: TGTGCCAGCAGCGCTATCGCGGGTGGCTACACCTTC. Its translation: CASSAIAGGYTF. Based on the CDR3 plus reference TRBV9 and TRBJ1-2, the full variable domain is DSGVTQTPKHLITATGQRVTLRCSPRSGDLSVYWYQQSLDQGLQFLIQYYNGEERAKGNILERFSAQQFPDLHSELNLSSLELGDSALYFCASSAIAGGYTFGSGTRLTVV.

The chain has TRBV28 and TRBJ2-1, with TRBD2 matching 8 bases. Germline V gene sequence: CDR1 MDHEN, CDR2 SYDVKM. The CDR3 consists of 15 residues. V trimming: 4 bases; J trimming: 7 bases; junction bases outside the gene matches: 9. DNA for the CDR3: TGTGCCAGCAGTTCAGCGGGGGCCTCTGTAAATGAGCAGTTCTTC. Protein: CASSSAGASVNEQFF.